The source of this T cell receptor (beta chain) is a study of metastatic and nonmetastatic thyroid tumors. No treatment had been given to any patient before thyroid surgery. This clone was recorded many times. Antigen unknown. In the source study's methods: To classify distant metastasis in papillary thyroid cancer, a model was built from CDR3 differences across clinicopathological groups. TCRdb re-called the PCR reads through MiXCR. These V and J calls originate from TCRdb's pipeline instead of the authors' own analysis. The sample consists of tens of thousands of clones, about 13% of them appearing once. General study findings and limits: Reported TCR beta diversity, measured in blood and tumor, was significantly higher for malignant thyroid tumors than for benign nodules.

The source material was blood. This receptor was identified in a female donor with papillary thyroid cancer or a benign thyroid nodule (not recorded which). Some clones in this sample may be carry-over from other donors' samples.

The CDR3 DNA sequence: TGCGCCAGCACCGCGAAAGGGGCGGGAGGTCAGCCCCAGCATTTT. Translated: CASTAKGAGGQPQHF. The chain recombines TRBV10-2 with TRBJ1-5; maybe TRBD1 (5 bases). The V end lost 7 bases, the J end lost 6 bases, and 19 bases lay between the germline ends. CDR3 length equals 15 residues. Germline V gene sequence: CDR1 WSHSY, CDR2 SAAADI.